Presented here are 20 T cell receptor beta chains from one specimen sequenced in a study of blood T cell repertoires in COVID-19 (dated by TCRdb to about 2020). Library method: the immunoSEQ multiplex PCR assay. As stored in TCRdb, this immuneACCESS dataset retains in-frame rearrangements with V and J assigned. A fraction of the clones does not appear; measured against another copy, unresolved V genes explain less than half of the discrepancy, and the remainder lacks a known reason. Across this sample there are 100,000 or so clones, with about 87% seen only once. In total, the top ten clones hold roughly 10% of the sample. The sample consisted of peripheral blood. These receptors originate from a woman between 25 and 40 years old with acute or convalescent COVID-19.

The chain carries TRBV15 and TRBJ1-5, with 9 bases fitting TRBD1. V shed 1 base and J 4 bases; nucleotides not matched to a gene: 5. The CDR3 extends over 16 amino acids. Germline V gene data show CDR1 as LNHNV and CDR2 as YYDKDF (reference sequence). CDR3 bases: TGTGCCACCAGCAGAGGCCTGACAGGGGGTAATCAGCCCCAGCATTTT. It codes for CATSRGLTGGNQPQHF.

The chain employs TRBV27 and TRBJ2-1; maybe TRBD2 (6 bases). The CDR3 extends over 16 amino acids. With 4 bases removed from V and 7 bases from J, the gap between germline ends came to 20 bases. Germline V lookup: CDR1 MNHEY, CDR2 SMNVEV (reference sequence). CDR3 sequence: CASSSLATEGRNEQFF. CDR3 nucleotides: TGTGCCAGCAGTTCGCTAGCTACGGAGGGTCGGAATGAGCAGTTCTTC.

The gene calls are TRBV29-1 and TRBJ1-4; a possible D gene is TRBD1 (5 bases). Germline assignment: CDR1 SQVTM and CDR2 ANQGSEA. Trimming took 0 bases from V and 6 from J, leaving 8 bases between them. This CDR3 has 13 amino acids. The CDR3 reads CSVEDREDEKLFF. As DNA, the CDR3 is TGCAGCGTTGAAGACAGGGAGGATGAAAAACTGTTTTTT. The variable domain in full, completed from reference TRBV29-1 and TRBJ1-4, reads SAVISQKPSRDICQRGTSLTIQCQVDSQVTMMFWYRQQPGQSLTLIATANQGSEATYESGFVIDKFPISRPNLTFSTLTVSNMSPEDSSIYLCSVEDREDEKLFFGSGTQLSVL.

V gene TRBV4-1 combines with J gene TRBJ1-1; 10 bases align to TRBD1. Germline V gene data show CDR1 as MGHRA and CDR2 as YSYEKL. Unmatched junction bases numbered 2, after V lost 4 bases and J lost 3 bases. CDR3 length: 14 amino acids. In DNA form, the CDR3 reads TGCGCCAGCAGCCTCGGGACAGGGGACACTGAAGCTTTCTTT. Translated: CASSLGTGDTEAFF.

This clone was observed a few times. J is TRBJ1-5 and V is TRBV2, with TRBD1 matching 9 bases. Germline assignment: CDR1 SNHLY and CDR2 FYNNEI. With V trimmed by 3 bases and J by 0 bases, 6 bases remained unmatched. This CDR3 has 17 amino acids. CDR3 region: CASSDRGDRVSNQPQHF. CDR3 DNA sequence: TGTGCCAGCAGTGACCGGGGGGACAGGGTTAGCAATCAGCCCCAGCATTTT. Variable domain in full (rest from reference TRBV2 and TRBJ1-5): EPEVTQTPSHQVTQMGQEVILRCVPISNHLYFYWYRQILGQKVEFLVSFYNNEISEKSEIFDDQFSVERPDGSNFTLKIRSTKLEDSAMYFCASSDRGDRVSNQPQHFGDGTRLSIL.

The V gene is TRBV9, the J gene TRBJ2-5; 10 nucleotides agree with TRBD1. J lost 5 bases, V lost 2 bases, and 12 bases had no gene match. Germline lookup yields CDR1 SGDLS and CDR2 YYNGEE. This CDR3 has 17 residues. CDR3 protein: CASSVHIGTGEWETQYF. As DNA, the CDR3 is TGTGCCAGCAGCGTCCATATCGGGACAGGGGAATGGGAGACCCAGTACTTC. Filled out from reference TRBV9 and TRBJ2-5, the complete variable domain reads DSGVTQTPKHLITATGQRVTLRCSPRSGDLSVYWYQQSLDQGLQFLIQYYNGEERAKGNILERFSAQQFPDLHSELNLSSLELGDSALYFCASSVHIGTGEWETQYFGPGTRLLVL.

The genes are TRBV2 and TRBJ2-7, with D possibly matching TRBD1 (6 bases). V lost 8 bases, J lost 2 bases, and 16 bases lay in between. The CDR3 extends over 14 amino acids. Germline CDR1 and CDR2: SNHLY and FYNNEI. This CDR3 is CASSPGQSPYEQYF. The CDR3 DNA reads as TGTGCCAGCTCCCCCGGACAGTCCCCCTACGAGCAGTACTTC. Full variable domain (missing parts from reference TRBV2 and TRBJ2-7): EPEVTQTPSHQVTQMGQEVILRCVPISNHLYFYWYRQILGQKVEFLVSFYNNEISEKSEIFDDQFSVERPDGSNFTLKIRSTKLEDSAMYFCASSPGQSPYEQYFGPGTRLTVT.

The chain combines TRBV27 with TRBJ1-1; D remains ambiguous. The CDR3 is made up of 11 amino acids. Looked up from germline, CDR1 is MNHEY and CDR2 is SMNVEV (reference sequence). V was trimmed by 4 bases and J by 2 bases, leaving 2 bases between them. In DNA, the CDR3 is TGTGCCAGCAGTTCTAACACTGAAGCTTTCTTT. This translates into CASSSNTEAFF.

The rearrangement links TRBV5-5 to TRBJ2-3; D is unresolved. The CDR3 runs to 12 residues. V was clipped by 4 bases and J by 3 bases, with 6 bases between them. CDR1 is SGHKS and CDR2 is YYEKEE in the germline V gene (reference sequence). The DNA of the CDR3 is TGTGCCAGCAGCCCGGGTACAGATACGCAGTATTTT. Translating it yields CASSPGTDTQYF. Complete variable domain (other parts from reference TRBV5-5 and TRBJ2-3): DAGVTQSPTHLIKTRGQQVTLRCSPISGHKSVSWYQQVLGQGPQFIFQYYEKEERGRGNFPDRFSARQFPNYSSELNVNALLLGDSALYLCASSPGTDTQYFGPGTRLTVL.

The genes are TRBV28 and TRBJ1-1; TRBD1 aligns across 7 bases. The J segment lost 5 bases and the V segment lost 3 bases, leaving 6 bases of the junction unmatched. CDR1 and CDR2 (germline): MDHEN, SYDVKM. This CDR3 is built from 14 residues. CDR3 loop: CASSFRQGLTEAFF. The CDR3 region has the DNA TGTGCCAGCAGTTTCAGACAGGGACTTACTGAAGCTTTCTTT.

On this clone itself: Other DNA sequences of this sample code for an identical CDR3. This chain links TRBV7-9 with TRBJ2-3; no clear D gene. The germline V and J ends were trimmed by 2 bases and 4 bases, with 10 bases remaining between them. The CDR3 is 14 amino acids. Germline V lookup: CDR1 SEHNR, CDR2 FQNEAQ (reference sequence). CDR3 bases: TGTGCCAGCAGCTTAAGTGGCGGAGCAGATACGCAGTATTTT. It encodes CASSLSGGADTQYF.

The V call is TRBV7-9, the J call TRBJ1-2, with D perhaps TRBD1 (6 bases). Germline loops: CDR1 SEHNR, CDR2 FQNEAQ (reference sequence). The germline V and J ends were trimmed by 7 bases and 6 bases, with 18 bases remaining between them. This CDR3 has 14 amino acids. CDR3 in DNA: TGTGCCAGCACCTCCCCGAGCCACAGGGATGGCTACACCTTC. Protein sequence: CASTSPSHRDGYTF.

The CDR3 loop reads CASSHPEGGRATGELFF. CDR3 in DNA: TGTGCCAGCAGCCACCCGGAGGGTGGGAGAGCCACCGGGGAGCTGTTTTTT. The chain has TRBV5-6 and TRBJ2-2, with a tentative D call TRBD2 (6 bases). Germline V gene lookup returns CDR1 SGHDT and CDR2 YYEEEE. The CDR3 runs to 17 residues. The V and J ends lost 4 bases and 4 bases respectively, with 20 bases between them.

The rearrangement links TRBV3-1 (or the pseudogene TRBV3-2) to TRBJ1-5; 7 bases match TRBD1. The CDR3 consists of 15 residues. J gave up 3 bases and V 1 base, and 3 bases lay outside the gene matches. Germline V lookup: CDR1 LGHDT, CDR2 YNNKEL (reference sequence). CDR3 nucleotides: TGTGCCAGCAGCCAAGGACAGGGCGTCAATCAGCCCCAGCATTTT. Residues: CASSQGQGVNQPQHF.

This clone was counted a few times. This chain uses TRBV19 with TRBJ2-1; TRBD1 matches at 11 bases. V gave up 3 bases and J gave up 0 bases; unmatched junction bases: 10. In germline, CDR1 is LNHDA, CDR2 SQIVND (reference sequence). CDR3 length: 19 residues. The chain's CDR3 is CASSIRGQGAIASYNEQFF. In DNA form, the CDR3 reads TGTGCCAGTAGTATCCGCGGACAGGGGGCGATCGCCTCCTACAATGAGCAGTTCTTC. Variable domain in full (rest from reference TRBV19 and TRBJ2-1): DGGITQSPKYLFRKEGQNVTLSCEQNLNHDAMYWYRQDPGQGLRLIYYSQIVNDFQKGDIAEGYSVSREKKESFPLTVTSAQKNPTAFYLCASSIRGQGAIASYNEQFFGPGTRLTVL.

The genes are TRBV28 and TRBJ2-1; D may be TRBD1 (5 bases). V lost 3 bases to trimming and J lost 6 bases, with 18 bases between them. Germline lookup yields CDR1 MDHEN and CDR2 SYDVKM. The CDR3 is made up of 16 amino acids. CDR3 residues: CASSLAFYRPRNEQFF. The CDR3 coding sequence is TGTGCCAGCAGTTTGGCTTTTTACAGGCCTCGCAATGAGCAGTTCTTC.

This chain connects TRBV12-5 to TRBJ1-1; 8 bases match TRBD1. The CDR3 consists of 16 residues. Trimming cost V 0 bases and J 4 bases; bases outside gene matches: 7. Germline loops: CDR1 LGHNT, CDR2 FRNRAP. CDR3 sequence: CASGLVVAGGGTEAFF. The CDR3 DNA reads TGTGCTAGTGGTTTGGTAGTAGCAGGGGGCGGCACTGAAGCTTTCTTT.

The V gene is TRBV28, the J gene TRBJ1-4; possible D gene TRBD1, 6 bases. V lost 5 bases and J 6 bases, leaving 16 bases between the germline ends. Germline V lookup: CDR1 MDHEN, CDR2 SYDVKM. The CDR3 runs 15 residues. Here the CDR3 reads CASSGPTGRDEKLFF. The CDR3 bases are TGTGCCAGCAGTGGCCCTACAGGGAGGGATGAAAAACTGTTTTTT.

The chain recombines TRBV27 with TRBJ2-2; TRBD1 agrees at 7 bases. CDR1 is MNHEY and CDR2 is SMNVEV in the germline V gene (reference sequence). V was clipped by 8 bases and J by 1 base; unmatched bases: 7. The CDR3 has 15 amino acids. CDR3 DNA sequence: TGTGCCAGCTCGTGGACAGGCCGGAACACCGGGGAGCTGTTTTTT. The encoded protein is CASSWTGRNTGELFF.

V and J are TRBV10-3 and TRBJ1-6, with 8 nucleotides matching TRBD1. The V and J ends lost 4 bases and 7 bases, in that order; junction bases with no gene match: 3. The CDR3 extends over 14 amino acids. Per the germline V gene, CDR1 is ENHRY and CDR2 is SYGVKD. CDR3 residues: CAISVGTGNSPLHF. CDR3 nucleotide sequence: TGTGCCATCAGTGTTGGGACAGGAAATTCACCCCTCCACTTT.